These T cell receptor beta chains were read from a single sample in a study of PD-L1 blockade in urothelial cancer. The protocol was immunoSEQ multiplex PCR, while the TCRdb copy is restricted to in-frame clones and leaves out a portion. This table has under 70,000 clones, 81% appearing once. The specimen comprised PBMCs, sampled around atezolizumab (anti-PD-L1) treatment. Receptors were obtained from a man between 65 and 80 years old with urothelial cancer. Both conserved end residues are part of each CDR3. D genes are given only for firm matches. Size values are once, few and many counts, or a class for expanded clones, and some rows have none.

clone_size,v_call,j_call,cdr3_length,d_call,cdr3_aa,cdr3_nt
NA,TRBV6-5,TRBJ2-7,15,TRBD2,CASSLRTSGDYEQYF,TGTGCCAGCAGTTTACGAACTAGCGGGGATTACGAGCAGTACTTC
NA,TRBV28,TRBJ2-7,11,NA,CASSLPGEQYF,TGTGCCAGCAGTCTCCCGGGCGAGCAGTACTTC
NA,TRBV10-2,TRBJ2-1,13,NA,CASMKTFYNEQFF,TGCGCCAGCATGAAGACATTCTACAATGAGCAGTTCTTC
NA,TRBV4-3,TRBJ2-1,17,TRBD1,CASSDPKRTGGYGEQFF,TGCGCCAGCAGCGACCCAAAACGGACAGGGGGCTATGGTGAGCAGTTCTTC
NA,TRBV6-6,TRBJ2-7,13,NA,CASSPTGAYEQYF,TGTGCCAGCAGTCCGACAGGTGCCTACGAGCAGTACTTC
once,TRBV11-3,TRBJ2-6,16,NA,CASSLDAGPGANVLTF,TGTGCCAGCAGCTTAGATGCAGGCCCCGGGGCCAACGTCCTGACTTTC
NA,TRBV7-9,TRBJ2-1,15,NA,CASSPGVRTLYEQFF,TGTGCCAGCAGCCCTGGGGTTCGGACTTTGTATGAGCAGTTCTTC
NA,TRBV7-8,TRBJ2-1,18,TRBD2,CASSLGNGLAGGRNEQFF,TGTGCCAGCAGCTTAGGTAATGGACTAGCGGGAGGGAGGAATGAGCAGTTCTTC
once,TRBV5-6,TRBJ2-7,16,TRBD2,CASSLTGLAGAHEQYF,TGTGCCAGCAGCTTGACGGGACTAGCGGGAGCCCACGAGCAGTACTTC
NA,TRBV6-1,TRBJ1-2,13,NA,CASTPSLNYGYTF,TGTGCCAGCACCCCGTCGTTAAACTATGGCTACACCTTC
NA,TRBV27,TRBJ2-1,15,TRBD1,CASSSPGTGFREQFF,TGTGCCAGCAGTTCCCCCGGGACAGGTTTTCGTGAGCAGTTCTTC
NA,TRBV6-6,TRBJ2-1,14,TRBD2,CASSTPGTNNEQFF,TGTGCCAGCAGCACCCCTGGGACTAACAATGAGCAGTTCTTC
NA,TRBV6-1,TRBJ1-1,13,NA,CASSEGGPTEAFF,TGTGCCAGCAGTGAAGGGGGGCCCACTGAAGCTTTCTTT
NA,TRBV5-4,TRBJ2-3,13,NA,CAERRSPTDTQYF,TGTGCCGAACGGAGGTCCCCCACAGATACGCAGTATTTT
once,TRBV5-1,TRBJ1-1,13,TRBD1,CASSLTGGTEAFF,TGCGCCAGCAGCCTGACAGGGGGAACTGAAGCTTTCTTT
NA,TRBV7-3,TRBJ2-2,16,NA,CASSLSDSANTGELFF,TGTGCCAGCAGCTTATCCGACAGCGCGAACACCGGGGAGCTGTTTTTT
NA,TRBV19,TRBJ1-1,15,NA,CASRITGTLNTEAFF,TGTGCCAGTAGAATTACCGGGACACTAAACACTGAAGCTTTCTTT
NA,TRBV11-3,TRBJ2-7,15,NA,CASSLQYYTVGEQYF,TGTGCCAGCAGCTTACAATACTACACGGTCGGCGAGCAGTACTTC
NA,TRBV6-6,TRBJ2-7,16,TRBD1,CASSSLAGTGGHEQYF,TGTGCCAGCAGTTCCCTCGCCGGGACAGGGGGGCACGAGCAGTACTTC
NA,TRBV5-1,TRBJ2-7,23,NA,CASSSSHALPGRLVHTATYEQYF,TGCGCCAGCAGCTCATCGCACGCTCTCCCAGGGCGGTTGGTTCACACCGCAACCTACGAGCAGTACTTC
NA,TRBV2,TRBJ2-7,16,NA,CASSISPGAVSYEQYF,TGTGCCAGCTCTATCTCCCCAGGGGCAGTTTCCTACGAGCAGTACTTC
NA,TRBV25-1,TRBJ1-1,12,NA,CASSDVNTEAFF,TGTGCCAGCAGTGACGTGAACACTGAAGCTTTCTTT
NA,TRBV5-1,TRBJ1-4,15,NA,CASSLHRETNEKLFF,TGCGCCAGCAGCCTACACAGGGAAACTAATGAAAAACTGTTTTTT
NA,TRBV29-1,TRBJ1-1,13,TRBD1,CSVSQGEGTEAFF,TGCAGCGTTTCACAGGGGGAGGGCACTGAAGCTTTCTTT
few,TRBV4-1,TRBJ2-1,15,NA,CASSPGHLRDNEQFF,TGCGCCAGCAGCCCAGGACACCTACGGGACAATGAGCAGTTCTTC